Listed below are T cell receptor beta chains from one sample, sequenced in a study of CD8+ T cells in alopecia areata. Profiled with immunoSEQ multiplex PCR; TCRdb holds only in-frame clones, not every one. This table has 210,000 or so clones, 66% appearing once. Source: CD4+ T cells sorted from blood, taken at approximately week 45, from a patient treated with tofacitinib. The receptors were sampled from a human donor with alopecia areata. The CDR3 runs from the conserved cysteine through the conserved F or W. D genes are given only for firm matches. The size entry is marked missing in some rows and otherwise reads once, few, many or a size class.

size	V	D	J	CDR3	DNA
-	TRBV6-6	TRBD1	TRBJ2-7	CASSSAGTDYEQYF	TGTGCCAGCAGTTCAGCCGGGACAGATTACGAGCAGTACTTC
few	TRBV25-1	-	TRBJ1-1	CASLGQSNTEAFF	TGTGCCAGCCTCGGACAGAGTAACACTGAAGCTTTCTTT
-	TRBV29-1	-	TRBJ2-7	CSAASTGEQYF	TGCAGCGCGGCGTCCACAGGCGAGCAGTACTTC
-	TRBV11-2	TRBD2	TRBJ2-5	CASSLSSGGARETQYF	TGTGCCAGCAGCTTATCTAGCGGGGGGGCCCGGGAGACCCAGTACTTC
-	TRBV5-6	-	TRBJ2-3	CASSLEEGPWTDTQYF	TGTGCCAGCAGCTTGGAGGAAGGCCCTTGGACAGATACGCAGTATTTT
-	TRBV29-1	-	TRBJ1-2	CSVAPRANYGYTF	TGCAGCGTCGCGCCCAGGGCCAACTATGGCTACACCTTC
few	TRBV7-2	-	TRBJ2-7	CASSLVTGSAYEQYF	TGTGCCAGCAGCTTAGTAACAGGGTCAGCCTACGAGCAGTACTTC
-	TRBV30	TRBD1	TRBJ1-6	CAWRVDRASSPLHF	TGTGCCTGGAGGGTCGACAGGGCTAGTTCACCCCTCCACTTT
few	TRBV2	TRBD1	TRBJ1-1	CATQGAPNTEAFF	TGTGCCACCCAGGGGGCCCCTAACACTGAAGCTTTCTTT
-	TRBV29-1	-	TRBJ2-7	CSVEQAGGSQYF	TGCAGCGTTGAACAAGCAGGTGGTTCACAGTACTTC
once	TRBV6-1	TRBD1	TRBJ1-1	CASSKYGQGNTEAFF	TGTGCCAGCAGCAAGTACGGACAGGGGAACACTGAAGCTTTCTTT
few	TRBV29-1	-	TRBJ2-5	CVMVGIKETQYF	TGCGTTATGGTGGGGATTAAAGAGACCCAGTACTTC
-	TRBV29-1	-	TRBJ1-2	CSVAGNDGYGYTF	TGCAGCGTTGCAGGGAATGATGGCTATGGCTACACCTTC
-	TRBV2	TRBD1	TRBJ2-3	CASRAGTGSTDTQYF	TGTGCCAGCAGGGCCGGGACAGGGTCCACAGATACGCAGTATTTT
few	TRBV5-1	-	TRBJ2-3	CASSVGGISDTQYF	TGCGCCAGCAGCGTTGGGGGTATTTCAGATACGCAGTATTTT
-	TRBV18	-	TRBJ2-6	CASSPVGSPNGANVLTF	TGTGCCAGCTCACCAGTCGGCTCCCCTAATGGGGCCAACGTCCTGACTTTC
-	TRBV29-1	-	TRBJ2-5	CSVDSQPMYQETQYF	TGCAGCGTTGATTCACAGCCCATGTACCAAGAGACCCAGTACTTC
-	TRBV29-1	TRBD1	TRBJ2-7	CSAEDRGPHEQYF	TGCAGCGCCGAGGATAGGGGGCCGCACGAGCAGTACTTC
-	TRBV29-1	-	TRBJ2-2	CSVAPDPGGSGELFF	TGCAGCGTTGCTCCCGATCCGGGGGGCTCCGGGGAGCTGTTTTTT
-	TRBV7-7	-	TRBJ2-5	CASSPTTGKETQYF	TGTGCCAGCAGCCCAACAACAGGAAAAGAGACCCAGTACTTC
-	TRBV5-1	-	TRBJ2-1	CASSLPSEISYNEQFF	TGCGCCAGCAGCTTGCCTAGCGAAATCTCCTACAATGAGCAGTTCTTC
-	TRBV29-1	-	TRBJ1-1	CSVAVNTEAFF	TGCAGCGTGGCAGTGAACACTGAAGCTTTCTTT
-	TRBV27	-	TRBJ1-2	CASSRERWGTGYTF	TGTGCCAGCTCCCGAGAAAGATGGGGGACCGGCTACACCTTC
-	TRBV2	TRBD2	TRBJ2-3	CASSMTSGGFFTDTQYF	TGTGCCAGCAGTATGACTAGCGGGGGGTTTTTTACAGATACGCAGTATTTT
few	TRBV6-6	TRBD2	TRBJ2-3	CASSYPGIAGVDTQYF	TGTGCCAGCAGTTACCCCGGAATAGCGGGGGTTGATACGCAGTATTTT
-	TRBV29-1	TRBD1	TRBJ2-2	CSAGTGVAGELFF	TGCAGCGCGGGGACAGGGGTGGCCGGGGAGCTGTTTTTT
few	TRBV11-2	-	TRBJ2-7	CASSLDQSRGEQYF	TGTGCCAGCAGCTTAGACCAAAGTCGTGGCGAGCAGTACTTC
-	TRBV28	TRBD1	TRBJ1-2	CASSKTGSYGYTF	TGTGCCAGCAGCAAGACAGGGAGCTATGGCTACACCTTC
-	TRBV5-1	-	TRBJ2-1	CASTQGGLSSYNEQFF	TGCGCCAGCACGCAGGGCGGGCTTTCCTCCTACAATGAGCAGTTCTTC
-	TRBV27	-	TRBJ2-5	CASSLAPMGTQETQYF	TGTGCCAGCAGTTTAGCCCCCATGGGAACCCAAGAGACCCAGTACTTC
-	TRBV29-1	-	TRBJ2-1	CSAGRDRGNEQFF	TGCAGCGCCGGACGGGATAGGGGGAATGAGCAGTTCTTC
-	TRBV5-4	-	TRBJ1-4	CASSIGTLEKLFF	TGTGCCAGCAGCATCGGGACACTTGAAAAACTGTTTTTT
-	TRBV27	-	TRBJ1-3	CASSFSGTGNTIYF	TGTGCCAGCAGTTTTTCGGGGACGGGAAACACCATATATTTT
-	TRBV5-7	-	TRBJ1-1	CASSLASPNTEAFF	TGTGCCAGCAGCTTGGCCAGTCCGAACACTGAAGCTTTCTTT
-	TRBV4-2	-	TRBJ2-2	CASSTSGPGELFF	TGTGCCAGCAGCACTTCAGGTCCCGGGGAGCTGTTTTTT
-	TRBV29-1	TRBD1	TRBJ1-4	CSVWTGDEKLFF	TGCAGCGTTTGGACAGGGGATGAAAAACTGTTTTTT
-	TRBV29-1	-	TRBJ1-5	CSVAVQVNQPQHF	TGCAGCGTTGCCGTCCAGGTGAATCAGCCCCAGCATTTT
-	TRBV29-1	TRBD1	TRBJ2-7	CSVEKQASGGYEQYF	TGCAGCGTTGAAAAACAAGCGTCAGGGGGCTACGAGCAGTACTTC
few	TRBV2	-	TRBJ1-2	CASSVRAPNYGYTF	TGTGCCAGCAGTGTCAGGGCCCCTAACTATGGCTACACCTTC
-	TRBV5-1	TRBD1	TRBJ2-2	CASSLDRGRTGELFF	TGCGCCAGCAGCTTGGACAGGGGGAGAACCGGGGAGCTGTTTTTT
-	TRBV5-1	TRBD1	TRBJ2-5	CASSMDRVETQYF	TGCGCCAGCAGCATGGACAGGGTAGAGACCCAGTACTTC
few	TRBV29-1	-	TRBJ1-6	CSVVTDYNSPLHF	TGCAGCGTTGTGACAGACTATAATTCACCCCTCCACTTT
few	TRBV6-5	-	TRBJ1-1	CASSYSDSEAFF	TGTGCCAGCAGTTACTCGGACAGTGAAGCTTTCTTT
-	TRBV29-1	TRBD1	TRBJ2-3	CSVWTGSDTQYF	TGCAGCGTCTGGACAGGGTCAGATACGCAGTATTTT
-	TRBV9	-	TRBJ1-6	CASSVGPQGNNSPLHF	TGTGCCAGCAGCGTAGGGCCGCAGGGGAATAATTCACCCCTCCACTTT
few	TRBV4-3	TRBD1	TRBJ1-2	CASSLTGQGDGYTF	TGCGCCAGCAGCCTAACGGGACAGGGAGATGGCTACACCTTC